This TCR beta chain was captured by sequencing in a study of regulatory T cells in long-lasting Graves disease. Investigators prepared the TCR beta libraries by applying iRepertoire HTBI primers and Arm-PCR of CDR3 regions. Authors' processing steps: Gene usage covered approximately 60 TRBV and 14 TRBJ segments. One entry per CDR3 protein results from TCRdb running MiXCR on the multiplex PCR reads. The authors' filters were not applied to this entry. The data show under 300,000 distinct CDR3 sequences, roughly 21% seen once. The CDR3 is 13 residues long. In germline, CDR1 is MNHNS, CDR2 SASEGT. In its sample, this clonotype was seen many times. A junction boundary mismatches the germline segment, possibly from a read error. Regarding time point: newly diagnosed GD, antithyroid drugs for less than 3 months. RNA isolated from PBMCs was used to make the TCR library.

The input for sequencing was peripheral blood mononuclear cells (PBMCs), taken at new diagnosis, from a patient treated with antithyroid drugs. This chain connects TRBV6-1 to TRBJ1-5; D uncertain. The TCR originated in a female donor with Graves disease. CDR3 DNA sequence: TGTGCCAGCAGTCCAACTTGGGGTCAGGCCCAGCATTTT. Translation: CASSPTWGQAQHF.